This section outlines one T cell receptor beta chain sequence together with its context. This clonotype was seen more than once but under ten times. Its binding antigen is unknown. Per-base qualities were not stored, and no clone one base away is much larger. The data stem from a study of vaccination and CD4 T cells after COVID-19 (dated by TCRdb to between 2021 and 2023). With respect to the entire study: SARS-CoV-2 positivity had been established in the convalescent patients by nasal swab PCR, and mild disease was recorded in several of these patients and severe disease in one. Culture stimuli were overlapping spike peptide pools from SARS-CoV-2 and from the common cold coronaviruses HCoV-NL63, HCoV-OC43 and HCoV-229E. The convalescent cohort included six males and four females, with two Hispanic individuals, seven Caucasians, two Asians and one multiracial person. In under 13 COVID-19 convalescent patients and a few infection-naive healthy vaccine recipients, researchers compared the spike-specific CD4+ TCR repertoire from before mRNA vaccination with the repertoire from after. Each participant got two doses of either the Pfizer-BioNTech BNT162b2 vaccine (n=8) or the Moderna mRNA-1273 vaccine (n=2). Post-vaccine blood samples were obtained a median of around 74 days after the second vaccine dose, with a range of roughly 13 to 250 days. Post-COVID blood samples from convalescent patients were collected a median of around 100 days after diagnosis, with a range of roughly 30 to 170 days. Control cultures used a CEFX viral epitope pool as positive control, an HIV-1 Nef peptide pool as negative control, or no peptide. General conclusions and limits of the study: Only a relatively small number of convalescent patients were included in the study, and early timepoints following natural infection were not analyzed. In convalescent patients, nearly all vaccine-specific clones (304 of 307) were found to be mono-reactive for SARS-CoV-2 spike rather than cross-reactive with common cold coronaviruses. An increase in the median number of SARS-CoV-2-reactive clonotypes from approximately 21 after infection to 38 after vaccination was observed, but the change was not found to be significant. In convalescent patients, a median roughly 85% of post-vaccine SARS-CoV-2-reactive clones were detected only after vaccination, suggesting vaccine-specific priming.

What the treatment or condition label conveys for this sample: roughly ten-day PBMC culture with coronavirus spike peptide pools or control peptides (ViraFEST assay). To expand antigen-specific T cells with peptide pools and then pick out the expanded clonotypes through TCR sequencing, the study relied on the ViraFEST assay. The convalescent patients' positive SARS-CoV-2 PCR tests were from March to December 2020, which was before the Alpha, Beta and Delta variants emerged in the United States. Each well held around 2 million PBMCs cultured with about 9.8 ug/ml peptide pools in IMDM containing around 5.5% human AB serum and around 10 IU/ml IL-2. On days 3 and 7, half of the culture medium was replaced with fresh IL-2-containing medium. After 10 days of culture, CD4+ T cells were isolated by negative selection with the EasySep CD4+ T cell isolation kit. Ficoll-Paque Plus gradient centrifugation was used to isolate PBMCs from whole blood, and the isolated PBMCs were then either used fresh or cryopreserved at -140C. Triplicate wells were generally used for each culture condition.

CDR1 and CDR2, looked up from the germline V gene (reference sequence), are DFQATT and SNEGSKA. V and J are truncated by 1 base and 4 bases respectively, leaving an intervening sequence of 10 bases. The CDR3 runs 13 amino acids, cysteine and phenylalanine included. CDR3 DNA only is kept here, 39 bases in frame from base 1. Receptors were amplified or captured by PCR. DNA from cultured CD4+ T cells was subjected to TCR sequencing with the Oncomine TCR Beta short-read assay at the Johns Hopkins FTIC core. The QIAamp micro DNA kit was used to extract genomic DNA from the cultured CD4+ T cells. Oncomine TCR Beta libraries from cultured CD4+ T cells were pooled with unique dual indexes and sequenced on an Illumina iSeq 100. The authors' analysis ran thus. Non-productive sequences were filtered out, and CDR3s that did not start with C, did not end with F or W, or were shorter than 7 amino acids were discarded. Antigen-specific clonotypes were identified using the MANAFEST web application through comparison of peptide-stimulated wells with reference and other culture wells. An FDR below 0.05, an odds ratio above 5, and a productive frequency above 0.1% in at least two of three replicate wells were required for clones to be considered positive. A clonotype was classed as cross-reactive if the clonotype showed significant expansion both in SARS-CoV-2 spike wells and in at least one common cold coronavirus spike condition. CDR3 homology was assessed with Levenshtein distances (stringdist) and unrooted phylogenetic trees (ape) in R version 3.6.1. TCRdb itself trimmed the public reads at Q25 with fastp, ran MiXCR and retained productive beta chains. Rows are unified per CDR3 protein, each entry keeping the most common DNA and genes. These V and J calls rely on TCRdb rather than the paper's analysis. In this sample the table shows 4,000 or so distinct CDR3 sequences, approximately 19% of which occur a single time. The ten largest clones represent approximately 16% of the sample.

The origin of this receptor is a human donor who had recovered from COVID-19. The rearrangement joined TRBV20-1 to TRBJ1-1; the D gene is possibly TRBD1, with 5 bases matching. The sequenced sample consisted of CD4+ T cells from blood, cultured in vitro. The nucleotide sequence is TGCAGTGCTAGAGGGGACCCTATCACTGAAGCTTTCTTT. This encodes CSARGDPITEAFF.